The 17 T cell receptor beta chains listed next were all sequenced from one sample in a study of CD8 T cells in Susac syndrome. The authors reverse transcribed roughly 0.5 to 1 ug RNA with random hexamers. Each CDR3 protein is one row after TCRdb ran MiXCR on the immunoSEQ multiplex PCR reads. There are about 180,000 distinct CDR3 sequences in the sample; roughly 95% occur only once, and 0.093% lies in the top ten. The sequenced sample was CD4+ T cells from PBMCs. The origin of the receptors is a human donor with multiple sclerosis.

V and J are TRBV6-6 and TRBJ2-3, with a weak D call TRBD2 (5 bases). Germline CDR1 and CDR2: MNHNY and SVGAGI (reference sequence). The CDR3 has 15 amino acids. V gave up 4 bases and J gave up 2 bases, with 13 bases separating them. The CDR3 here is CASSSPRGDTDTQYF. CDR3 DNA sequence: TGTGCCAGCAGTTCCCCCCGGGGAGACACAGATACGCAGTATTTT.

This chain uses TRBV30 with TRBJ2-3; 9 bases line up with TRBD1. J lost 8 bases, V lost 1 base, and 13 bases had no gene match. The V gene's germline CDR1 is GTSNPN and CDR2 SVGIG (reference sequence). The CDR3 has 16 amino acids. The CDR3 spells CAWSATGGLFSGTQYF. CDR3 bases: TGTGCCTGGAGTGCTACAGGGGGCCTCTTCTCCGGTACGCAGTATTTT.

The rearrangement links TRBV30 to TRBJ1-1; D is ambiguous. CDR3 length: 13 residues. In germline, CDR1 is GTSNPN, CDR2 SVGIG (reference sequence). The ends were cut back, 4 bases at V and 1 base at J, with 10 bases in the middle. CDR3: CAWTGPSNTEAFF. The CDR3 nucleotides are TGTGCCTGGACGGGCCCCTCGAACACTGAAGCTTTCTTT.

The J gene is TRBJ1-1, the V gene TRBV25-1, with TRBD1 matching over 7 bases. This CDR3 comprises 14 residues. Trimming at V came to 6 bases and at J to 3 bases, leaving 7 bases not matched to a gene. Looked up from germline, CDR1 is MGHDK and CDR2 is SYGVNS. DNA for the CDR3: TGTGCCAGCAGCTCGACAGGGAGGGACACTGAAGCTTTCTTT. It translates to CASSSTGRDTEAFF.

A remark on this clonotype: The germline gene is not matched at one end of the junction; a read error may be the cause. The chain couples TRBV2 to TRBJ1-2, with no clear D. CDR1 and CDR2 from the germline V gene are SNHLY and FYNNEI. This CDR3 is built from 12 residues. CDR3 coding DNA: TGTGCCAGCAGTGAAGGGCGCCAGCTGATCGCCTTC. This gives the protein CASSEGRQLIAF. The complete variable domain, with remaining parts taken from reference TRBV2 and TRBJ1-2, reads EPEVTQTPSHQVTQMGQEVILRCVPISNHLYFYWYRQILGQKVEFLVSFYNNEISEKSEIFDDQFSVERPDGSNFTLKIRSTKLEDSAMYFCASSEGRQLIAFGSGTRLTVV.

The genes are TRBV2 and TRBJ2-5; perhaps TRBD1 as D (6 bases). Trimming left V 5 bases short and J 0 bases short, with 10 bases between. This CDR3 is 14 amino acids long. The V gene's germline CDR1 is SNHLY and CDR2 FYNNEI. This chain's CDR3 is CASSRGQYQETQYF. CDR3 coding DNA: TGTGCCAGCAGTCGAGGACAGTACCAAGAGACCCAGTACTTC.

The gene calls are TRBV20-1 and TRBJ2-7, with a tentative D call TRBD1 (6 bases). The CDR3 spans 13 residues. With 5 bases removed from V and 1 base from J, the gap between germline ends came to 12 bases. The germline V gene encodes CDR1 DFQATT and CDR2 SNEGSKA (reference sequence). The CDR3 loop reads CSAYRAGSYEQYF. The CDR3 bases are TGCAGTGCTTACAGGGCCGGGTCCTACGAGCAGTACTTC.

The chain joins TRBV3-1 to TRBJ2-1; D is unclear. This CDR3 region has 11 residues. CDR1 is LGHDT and CDR2 is YNNKEL in the germline V gene (reference sequence). Trimming took 5 bases from V and 10 from J, leaving 9 bases between them. CDR3 protein: CASSSPIEQFF. CDR3 in DNA: TGTGCCAGCAGCTCCCCAATAGAGCAGTTCTTC.

The V call is TRBV5-1, the J call TRBJ1-1; 8 bases map to TRBD1. The CDR3 is 15 residues long. The ends lost 3 bases at V and 1 base at J; junction bases unmatched: 5. Germline V gene data show CDR1 as SGHRS and CDR2 as YFSETQ. This CDR3 is CASSSQGAANTEAFF. CDR3 nucleotides: TGCGCCAGCAGCTCCCAGGGGGCTGCGAACACTGAAGCTTTCTTT.

This rearrangement joins TRBV30 to TRBJ2-5, with 14 positions matching TRBD2. The CDR3 spans 16 residues. Germline loops: CDR1 GTSNPN, CDR2 SVGIG (reference sequence). Trimming at V came to 2 bases and at J to 7 bases, leaving 9 bases not matched to a gene. CDR3: CAWSTPGTSGGSTQYF. Written as DNA, the CDR3 is TGTGCCTGGAGTACTCCCGGGACTAGCGGGGGCTCGACCCAGTACTTC. The whole variable domain, filled in from reference TRBV30 and TRBJ2-5, reads SQTIHQWPATLVQPVGSPLSLECTVEGTSNPNLYWYRQAAGRGLQLLFYSVGIGQISSEVPQNLSASRPQDRQFILSSKKLLLSDSGFYLCAWSTPGTSGGSTQYFGPGTRLLVL.

This rearrangement joins TRBV7-9 to TRBJ2-2, with 15 bases lining up with TRBD2. Germline lookup yields CDR1 SEHNR and CDR2 FQNEAQ (reference sequence). The CDR3 covers 19 residues. Trimming at V came to 3 bases and at J to 6 bases, leaving 11 bases not matched to a gene. The CDR3 region has the DNA TGTGCCAGCAGCTTCACCCGGACTAGCGGGGGGGCCATAGCCGGGGAGCTGTTTTTT. Translating it yields CASSFTRTSGGAIAGELFF.

The chain employs TRBV3-1 and TRBJ1-2, with D tentatively TRBD1 (5 bases). The CDR3 consists of 13 residues. The V end was cut by 6 bases, the J end by 4 bases, with 12 bases between. Germline V gene data show CDR1 as LGHDT and CDR2 as YNNKEL (reference sequence). The CDR3 coding sequence is TGTGCCAGCAGTTGGGCAGGGACCTATGGCTACACCTTC. Amino acid sequence: CASSWAGTYGYTF.

The rearrangement joins TRBV29-1 to TRBJ1-1; 8 positions agree with TRBD1. This CDR3 contains 14 residues. Germline V lookup: CDR1 SQVTM, CDR2 ANQGSEA. The V segment lost 2 bases and the J segment 3 bases; nucleotides outside the gene matches: 5. CDR3: CSVERGQVDTEAFF. The CDR3 nucleotides are TGCAGCGTTGAAAGGGGACAGGTAGACACTGAAGCTTTCTTT.

J is TRBJ2-7 and V is TRBV29-1; D may be TRBD2 (6 bases). The CDR3 contains 13 residues. Trimming took off 6 bases at V and 2 bases at J, with 14 bases between the two ends. Germline assignment: CDR1 SQVTM and CDR2 ANQGSEA. The CDR3 nucleotides read TGCAGCGTAAACGTCGGAGGGGCCTACGAGCAGTACTTC. Translation: CSVNVGGAYEQYF.

A single count supports this clonotype. The V and J genes are TRBV30 and TRBJ1-3; D is undetermined. V was trimmed by 0 bases and J by 2 bases, leaving 2 bases between them. Germline V CDR1 and CDR2: GTSNPN, SVGIG (reference sequence). The CDR3 is 12 residues long. CDR3 DNA sequence: TGTGCCTGGAGTGTACCTGGAAACACCATATATTTT. This translates into CAWSVPGNTIYF.

The chain is built from TRBV12-3 or TRBV12-4 and TRBJ2-1, with TRBD1 identical over 11 bases. The V and J ends lost 5 bases and 3 bases, in that order; junction bases with no gene match: 12. CDR3 length equals 18 residues. The CDR3 bases are TGTGCCAGCAGTCCTGGGGGGGGACAGGGGGTCGTCTACAATGAGCAGTTCTTC. It translates to CASSPGGGQGVVYNEQFF.

This clonotype has only one observation. The rearrangement links TRBV11-3 to TRBJ2-6; TRBD1 aligns across 9 bases. The germline V gene has CDR1 SGHNT and CDR2 YENEEA. J gave up 0 bases and V 2 bases, and 5 bases lay outside the gene matches. The CDR3 loop spans 18 amino acids. CDR3 amino acids: CASSLMTGGSSGANVLTF. DNA for the CDR3: TGTGCCAGCAGCTTAATGACAGGGGGAAGCTCTGGGGCCAACGTCCTGACTTTC.